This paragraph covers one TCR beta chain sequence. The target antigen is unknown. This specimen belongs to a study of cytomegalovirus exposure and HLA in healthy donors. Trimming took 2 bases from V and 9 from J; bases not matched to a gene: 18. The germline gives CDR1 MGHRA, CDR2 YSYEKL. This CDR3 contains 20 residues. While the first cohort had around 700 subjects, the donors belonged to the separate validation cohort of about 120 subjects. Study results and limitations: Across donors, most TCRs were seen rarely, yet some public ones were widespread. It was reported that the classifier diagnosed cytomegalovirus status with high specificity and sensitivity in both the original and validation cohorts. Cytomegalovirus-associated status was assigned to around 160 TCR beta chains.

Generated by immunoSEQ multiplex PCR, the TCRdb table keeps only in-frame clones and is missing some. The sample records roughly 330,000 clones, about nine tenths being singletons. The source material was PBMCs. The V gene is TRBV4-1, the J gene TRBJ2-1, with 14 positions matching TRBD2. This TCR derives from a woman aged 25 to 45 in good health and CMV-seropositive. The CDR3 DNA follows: TGCGCCAGCAGCCAATTCTCCGGGACTAGCGGGAGAAAAATTTCCGGTGAGCAGTTCTTC. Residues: CASSQFSGTSGRKISGEQFF.